The 31 T cell receptor beta chains given below trace back to one sample, sequenced in a study of cytomegalovirus exposure and HLA in healthy donors. The PCR ran on 60 Vbeta and 13 Jbeta primers. Using immunoSEQ multiplex PCR, the repertoire was profiled, and TCRdb retains in-frame clones only, with some absent. Among about 160,000 clones listed, 65% to 90% were seen once. Sequenced material: PBMCs. The receptors derive from a man in his fifties in good health and CMV-seropositive.

This chain links TRBV4-1 with TRBJ1-2; 8 bases line up with TRBD1. The junction had 4 bases not matched to a gene; V was cut back by 6 bases and J by 4 bases. CDR1 and CDR2 from the germline V gene are MGHRA and YSYEKL. This CDR3 is 13 amino acids long. CDR3 sequence (DNA): TGCGCCAGCAGTCAAACAGGGGGCTATGGCTACACCTTC. This translates into CASSQTGGYGYTF.

The genes are TRBV11-2 and TRBJ2-7; 10 nucleotides match TRBD2. The CDR3 sequence is 15 residues long. Germline CDR1 and CDR2: SGHAT and FQNNGV. V shed 0 bases, J shed 3 bases, and the junction held 2 bases outside the gene matches. In nucleotides, the CDR3 is TGTGCCAGCAGCTTAGAGAGCGGGGGGGGCTACGAGCAGTACTTC. Protein product: CASSLESGGGYEQYF.

The chain combines TRBV12-1 with TRBJ1-5; TRBD1 is the table's D call, not checked against the DNA. TRBV12-1 has pseudogene status. This CDR3 region has 20 residues. Here the CDR3 reads CASSYDPTGTDPEGSQPQHF. The CDR3 bases are TGTGCCAGCAGCTATGACCCGACCGGGACAGACCCCGAGGGAAGTCAGCCCCAGCATTTT.

The chain is built from TRBV11-3 and TRBJ2-3; TRBD1 matches at 10 bases. Losses at the gene ends were 5 bases for V and 4 bases for J; bases not matched to a gene: 6. The CDR3 consists of 15 residues. The germline CDR1 and CDR2 sequences are SGHNT and YENEEA. Written as DNA, the CDR3 is TGTGCCAGCAGCGCCCCCGGGACAGGGGCAGATACGCAGTATTTT. Translating it yields CASSAPGTGADTQYF.

The rearrangement joins TRBV6-6 to TRBJ1-2; 7 bases match TRBD1. CDR3 size: 15 residues. The V gene's germline CDR1 is MNHNY and CDR2 SVGAGI (reference sequence). The J segment lost 3 bases and the V segment lost 6 bases, leaving 10 bases of the junction unmatched. CDR3 DNA: TGTGCCAGCAGCCCTAACAGGGGAGTAGACTATGGCTACACCTTC. This sequence encodes CASSPNRGVDYGYTF.

The chain has TRBV6-5 and TRBJ2-3; 7 positions agree with TRBD1. The CDR3 spans 13 residues. V was pared by 8 bases and J by 1 base, with 3 bases of the junction left unmatched. The V gene's germline CDR1 is MNHEY and CDR2 SVGAGI. The CDR3 sequence: CASRDRRTDTQYF. The CDR3, as DNA: TGTGCCAGCCGGGACAGACGCACAGATACGCAGTATTTT.

This clone occurred a few times. This chain links TRBV7-8 with TRBJ1-5, with D perhaps TRBD1 (5 bases). V shed 4 bases and J shed 2 bases, with 18 bases lying between them. CDR3 size: 17 residues. CDR1 and CDR2 from the germline V gene are SGHVS and FQNEAQ. Here the CDR3 reads CASSSEGRGGGNQPQHF. CDR3 DNA sequence: TGTGCCAGCAGCTCCGAGGGGAGGGGAGGAGGCAATCAGCCCCAGCATTTT.

This rearrangement joins TRBV9 to TRBJ2-1; 10 bases align to TRBD2. CDR1 SGDLS and CDR2 YYNGEE come from the germline V gene. The CDR3 is made up of 19 amino acids. V was clipped by 4 bases and J by 0 bases; unmatched bases: 13. CDR3: CASSSRVAGGRSSYNEQFF. In DNA form, the CDR3 reads TGTGCCAGCAGCTCCCGGGTAGCGGGAGGCCGTAGCTCCTACAATGAGCAGTTCTTC. The whole variable domain, remainder taken from reference TRBV9 and TRBJ2-1, is DSGVTQTPKHLITATGQRVTLRCSPRSGDLSVYWYQQSLDQGLQFLIQYYNGEERAKGNILERFSAQQFPDLHSELNLSSLELGDSALYFCASSSRVAGGRSSYNEQFFGPGTRLTVL.

CDR3 protein: CASSMGLAGGGAKNIQYF. The CDR3 DNA reads TGTGCCAGCAGTATGGGACTAGCGGGGGGCGGAGCCAAAAACATTCAGTACTTC. The rearrangement joins TRBV2 to TRBJ2-4; the match to TRBD2 covers 15 bases. The junction had 5 bases not matched to a gene; V was cut back by 5 bases and J by 0 bases. This CDR3 region has 18 residues. Germline lookup yields CDR1 SNHLY and CDR2 FYNNEI.

This chain connects TRBV5-1 to TRBJ2-2; 7 positions agree with TRBD1. The CDR3 spans 16 residues. Trimming cost V 2 bases and J 4 bases; bases outside gene matches: 8. Germline lookup yields CDR1 SGHRS and CDR2 YFSETQ. CDR3 DNA sequence: TGCGCCAGCAGCTTTGGGGACAGTTCGGGCACCGGGGAGCTGTTTTTT. Protein sequence: CASSFGDSSGTGELFF.

J is TRBJ1-2 and V is TRBV9; 9 positions match TRBD1. Per germline, CDR1 SGDLS and CDR2 YYNGEE. The CDR3 is 14 residues long. Losses at the gene ends were 0 bases for V and 7 bases for J; bases not matched to a gene: 4. The CDR3 loop is CASSVGTGALGYTF. The CDR3 DNA reads as TGTGCCAGCAGCGTAGGGACAGGGGCGCTTGGCTACACCTTC.

J is TRBJ1-2 and V is TRBV11-2, with D unresolved. Germline CDR1 and CDR2: SGHAT and FQNNGV. V was trimmed by 4 bases and J by 8 bases, leaving 14 bases between them. The CDR3 covers 13 residues. The CDR3 is CASSSPRRGGYTF. The CDR3 DNA sequence: TGTGCCAGCAGCTCTCCTCGTCGAGGAGGCTACACCTTC. The full variable domain, with the rest looked up from reference TRBV11-2 and TRBJ1-2, is EAGVAQSPRYKIIEKRQSVAFWCNPISGHATLYWYQQILGQGPKLLIQFQNNGVVDDSQLPKDRFSAERLKGVDSTLKIQPAKLEDSAVYLCASSSPRRGGYTFGSGTRLTVV.

This sequence joins TRBV27 and TRBJ2-2; 9 positions agree with TRBD2. V dropped 5 bases and J dropped 7; count of bases not matched to a gene: 17. CDR3 size: 18 residues. Germline CDR1 and CDR2: MNHEY and SMNVEV (reference sequence). The CDR3 DNA sequence: TGTGCCAGCAGTCCAACGAGCTTCGCGGGAGGGCAAAGCGGGGAGCTGTTTTTT. Its translation: CASSPTSFAGGQSGELFF.

This chain uses TRBV29-1 with TRBJ1-1; D not certain. The germline V gene encodes CDR1 SQVTM and CDR2 ANQGSEA. The V and J ends lost 5 bases and 0 bases respectively, with 13 bases between them. This CDR3 has 14 amino acids. CDR3 nucleotides: TGCAGCGTTATGTTGAGGGTAATGAACACTGAAGCTTTCTTT. Its translation: CSVMLRVMNTEAFF.

The V and J genes are TRBV7-9 and TRBJ2-2, with 8 bases fitting TRBD2. V was pared by 5 bases and J by 2 bases, with 7 bases of the junction left unmatched. The CDR3 has 16 residues. Germline V CDR1 and CDR2: SEHNR, FQNEAQ (reference sequence). DNA of the CDR3: TGTGCCAGCAGCCTACCCGGGACTAGTAACACCGGGGAGCTGTTTTTT. Its translation is CASSLPGTSNTGELFF. Looking up the rest from reference TRBV7-9 and TRBJ2-2 gives the full variable domain: DTGVSQNPRHKITKRGQNVTFRCDPISEHNRLYWYRQTLGQGPEFLTYFQNEAQLEKSRLLSDRFSAERPKGSFSTLEIQRTEQGDSAMYLCASSLPGTSNTGELFFGEGSRLTVL.

The genes are TRBV6-1 and TRBJ2-5; TRBD2 agrees at 12 bases. The CDR3 covers 14 residues. Trimming at V came to 8 bases and at J to 5 bases, leaving 6 bases not matched to a gene. In germline, CDR1 is MNHNS, CDR2 SASEGT. CDR3 protein: CASALAGGAETQYF. The CDR3 nucleotides are TGTGCCAGCGCGCTAGCGGGGGGGGCGGAGACCCAGTACTTC.

The chain links TRBV19 to TRBJ2-2; a weak D match, TRBD1 (6 bases). Trimming shortened V by 2 bases and J by 6 bases, and 13 bases separated the two germline ends. The CDR3 length is 15 residues. Germline V gene sequence: CDR1 LNHDA, CDR2 SQIVND (reference sequence). In DNA form, the CDR3 reads TGTGCCAGTAGTATAACCTCCAGGGGAGCCGGGGAGCTGTTTTTT. Translation gives CASSITSRGAGELFF.

The chain carries TRBV29-1 and TRBJ1-2; 9 bases align to TRBD1. CDR1 and CDR2 from the germline V gene are SQVTM and ANQGSEA. The CDR3 runs to 13 residues. V gave up 7 bases and J gave up 3 bases; unmatched junction bases: 6. The CDR3 loop reads CSGAQGADYGYTF. CDR3 nucleotides: TGCAGCGGTGCACAGGGGGCCGACTATGGCTACACCTTC.

The chain employs TRBV7-2 and TRBJ1-2; possible D gene TRBD1, 6 bases. Germline CDR1 reads SGHTA; CDR2 reads FQGNSA. This CDR3 has 16 amino acids. Trimming shortened V by 2 bases and J by 5 bases, and 18 bases separated the two germline ends. The CDR3 loop reads CASSLRRDKLRYGYTF. CDR3 sequence (DNA): TGTGCCAGCAGCTTACGTCGGGACAAGCTAAGATATGGCTACACCTTC.

CDR3 DNA: TGTGCCAGCAGCTTACCCGGACCGGGGGGGAACATTCAGTACTTC. Protein product: CASSLPGPGGNIQYF. The rearrangement uses TRBV13 and TRBJ2-4; 8 nucleotides line up with TRBD2. Germline CDR1 is PRHDT and CDR2 is FYEKMQ (reference sequence). The junction had 7 bases not matched to a gene; V was cut back by 2 bases and J by 7 bases. There are 15 residues in the CDR3.

The V and J genes are TRBV21-1 and TRBJ1-5; no check of the table's D call, TRBD1, against the DNA was made. TRBV21-1 is classified as a pseudogene. This CDR3 is built from 15 residues. CDR3 region: CASRQGQISNQPQHF. CDR3 nucleotide sequence: TGTGCCAGCCGACAAGGACAGATTAGCAATCAGCCCCAGCATTTT.

This chain connects TRBV11-3 to TRBJ2-1, with D hard to call. This CDR3 is 15 amino acids long. The V end lost 0 bases, the J end lost 9 bases, and 15 bases lay between the germline ends. Germline V gene sequence: CDR1 SGHNT, CDR2 YENEEA. CDR3 DNA sequence: TGTGCCAGCAGCTTAGACGTGACTGGGTACGGTGAGCAGTTCTTC. Translating it yields CASSLDVTGYGEQFF.

The chain recombines TRBV6-5 with TRBJ1-1, with D hard to call. Trimming cost V 5 bases and J 1 base, with 8 bases left between them. The germline CDR1 and CDR2 sequences are MNHEY and SVGAGI. The CDR3 extends over 13 amino acids. The DNA of the CDR3 is TGTGCCAGCAGTGCCAGGTCGAACACTGAAGCTTTCTTT. Its protein is CASSARSNTEAFF.

The chain employs TRBV29-1 and TRBJ1-2; no definite D call. This CDR3 has 12 residues. Trimming removed 6 bases from V and 5 bases from J, with 13 bases in between. From germline, CDR1 is SQVTM and CDR2 ANQGSEA. CDR3 in DNA: TGCAGCGTAGCCTTGGTCGAATATGGCTACACCTTC. It encodes CSVALVEYGYTF.

V and J are TRBV7-9 and TRBJ2-6, with D possibly matching TRBD1 (6 bases). The V gene's germline CDR1 is SEHNR and CDR2 FQNEAQ (reference sequence). The CDR3 has 16 residues. V was pared by 5 bases and J by 0 bases, with 11 bases between. The CDR3 coding sequence is TGTGCCAGCAGCCTAGACAGGCCCTCTGGGGCCAACGTCCTGACTTTC. It is translated as CASSLDRPSGANVLTF.

The chain links TRBV7-2 to TRBJ1-1; D is possibly TRBD1 (5 bases). CDR1 SGHTA and CDR2 FQGNSA come from the germline V gene. V lost 1 base, J lost 5 bases, and 14 bases lay in between. CDR3 length: 15 residues. The CDR3 loop reads CASSLVSGVRTEAFF. The CDR3 DNA reads as TGTGCCAGCAGCTTAGTATCGGGGGTGAGAACTGAAGCTTTCTTT.

The chain is built from TRBV6-6 and TRBJ1-6; 8 bases align to TRBD1. The CDR3 sequence is 14 residues long. With V trimmed by 4 bases and J by 8 bases, 4 bases remained unmatched. Looked up from germline, CDR1 is MNHNY and CDR2 is SVGAGI (reference sequence). CDR3 in amino acids: CASSFGQGDSPLHF. In DNA, the CDR3 is TGTGCCAGCAGTTTCGGACAGGGAGATTCACCCCTCCACTTT.

The V gene is TRBV2, the J gene TRBJ1-5; unclear D gene. V was pared by 6 bases and J by 7 bases, with 13 bases between. The CDR3 spans 13 residues. CDR1 and CDR2 (germline): SNHLY, FYNNEI. The CDR3 DNA reads as TGTGCCAGCAGCGACTCACTAGTACAGCCCCAGCATTTT. Amino acids: CASSDSLVQPQHF.

The chain joins TRBV5-6 to TRBJ1-3; a weak D match, TRBD1 (5 bases). The germline gives CDR1 SGHDT, CDR2 YYEEEE. There are 15 residues in the CDR3. Trimming removed 4 bases from V and 0 bases from J, with 11 bases in between. The CDR3: CASSHDSFSGNTIYF. DNA for the CDR3: TGTGCCAGCAGCCACGACAGCTTCTCTGGAAACACCATATATTTT.

This clone was detected a few times. Other DNA sequences in the sample encode the same CDR3. The rearrangement joins TRBV6-5 to TRBJ1-2; 8 bases align to TRBD1. Germline V gene data show CDR1 as MNHEY and CDR2 as SVGAGI. CDR3 length: 16 amino acids. V lost 2 bases, J lost 4 bases, and 9 bases stayed unmatched. The CDR3 DNA sequence: TGTGCCAGCAGTTACCTTCGTACAGGGGGAAGCTATGGCTACACCTTC. This sequence encodes CASSYLRTGGSYGYTF.

The chain uses TRBV7-2 and TRBJ2-5, with 7 bases lining up with TRBD2. The length of the CDR3 is 16 residues. Germline V CDR1 and CDR2: SGHTA, FQGNSA. V lost 5 bases and J lost 3; bases outside the gene matches: 12. CDR3 loop: CASSHWEGSPKETQYF. CDR3 in DNA: TGTGCCAGCAGCCACTGGGAGGGTAGTCCAAAAGAGACCCAGTACTTC.